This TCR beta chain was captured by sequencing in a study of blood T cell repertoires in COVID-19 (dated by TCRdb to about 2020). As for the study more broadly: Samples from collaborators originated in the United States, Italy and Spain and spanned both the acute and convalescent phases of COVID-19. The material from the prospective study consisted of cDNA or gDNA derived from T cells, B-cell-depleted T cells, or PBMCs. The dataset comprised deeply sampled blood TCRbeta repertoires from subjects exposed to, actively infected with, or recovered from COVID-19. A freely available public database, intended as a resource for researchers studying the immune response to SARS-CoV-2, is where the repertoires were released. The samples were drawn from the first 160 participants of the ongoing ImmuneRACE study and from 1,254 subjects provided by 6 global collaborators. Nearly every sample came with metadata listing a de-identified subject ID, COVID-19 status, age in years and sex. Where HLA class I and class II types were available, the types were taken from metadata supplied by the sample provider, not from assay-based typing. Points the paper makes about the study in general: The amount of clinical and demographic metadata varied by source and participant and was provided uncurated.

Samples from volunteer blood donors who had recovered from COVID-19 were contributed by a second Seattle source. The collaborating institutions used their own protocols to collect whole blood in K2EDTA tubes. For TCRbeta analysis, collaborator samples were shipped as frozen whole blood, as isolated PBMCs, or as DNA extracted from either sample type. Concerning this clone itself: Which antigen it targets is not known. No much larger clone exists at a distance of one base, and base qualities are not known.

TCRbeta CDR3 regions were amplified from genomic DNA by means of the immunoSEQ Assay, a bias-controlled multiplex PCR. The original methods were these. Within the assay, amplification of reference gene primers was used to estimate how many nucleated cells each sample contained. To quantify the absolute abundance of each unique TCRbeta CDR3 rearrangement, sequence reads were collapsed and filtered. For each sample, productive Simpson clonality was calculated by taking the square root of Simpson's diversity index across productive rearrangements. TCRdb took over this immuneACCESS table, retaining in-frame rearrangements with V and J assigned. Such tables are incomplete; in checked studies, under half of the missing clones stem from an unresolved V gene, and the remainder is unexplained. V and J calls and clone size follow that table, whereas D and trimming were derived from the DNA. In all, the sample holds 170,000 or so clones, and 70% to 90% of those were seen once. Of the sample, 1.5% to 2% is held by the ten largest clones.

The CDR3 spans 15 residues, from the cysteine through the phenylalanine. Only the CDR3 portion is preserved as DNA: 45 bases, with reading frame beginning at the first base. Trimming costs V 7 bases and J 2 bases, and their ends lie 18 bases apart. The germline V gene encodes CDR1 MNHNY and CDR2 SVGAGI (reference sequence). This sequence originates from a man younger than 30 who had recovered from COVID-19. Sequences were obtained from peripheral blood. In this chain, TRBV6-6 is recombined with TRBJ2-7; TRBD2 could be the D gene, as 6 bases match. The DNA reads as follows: TGTGCCAGCATTCTTAGATGGGACTCAACCTACGAGCAGTACTTC. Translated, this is CASILRWDSTYEQYF.